This T cell receptor beta chain was sequenced in a study of T cell changes during pregnancy in multiple sclerosis (dated by TCRdb to 2018 to 2020). With regard to the full study: The study examined how the T cell repertoire changed over the course of pregnancy in women with multiple sclerosis.

A note on this clone: Its binding antigen is unknown. No base-level quality is on record; no much larger clone is a single base apart.

From its cysteine to its phenylalanine, the CDR3 spans 14 amino acids. CDR3 DNA only is kept here, 42 bases in frame from base 1. The germline V gene (reference sequence) gives CDR1 as LNHNV and CDR2 as YYDKDF. Trimmed from V: 1 base; trimmed from J: 5 bases; junction bases lacking a gene match: 1. The library relied on the immunoSEQ multiplex PCR assay. TCRdb holds this immuneACCESS table with in-frame rearrangements only. Some clones are missing; in checked studies, unresolved V genes explain under half, and the rest has no known cause. A total of some 60,000 clones appear in this sample, under 95% of them only once. The ten largest clones take up 3% to 4% of the sample.

The sequence derives from a female donor in good health, enrolled as a control in a pregnancy study. This material consisted of peripheral blood, taken in the first trimester of pregnancy. Recombination joined TRBV15 with TRBJ2-1; TRBD1 agrees with 8 junctional bases. The nucleotide sequence reads TGTGCCACCAGCAGAGGGGGACAGGACAATGAGCAGTTCTTC. Its protein product is CATSRGGQDNEQFF.